This T cell receptor beta chain is from a study of cytomegalovirus exposure and HLA in healthy donors. Study findings and constraints: Earlier analysis yielded a pattern in which most TCR beta V segments were productive about 90% or about 30% of the time. In a later analysis, across HLA loci, associated TCR counts were highest for DRB1, lowest for HLA-C.

J lost 9 bases, V lost 1 base, and 7 bases had no gene match. Germline V gives CDR1 SGHDN, CDR2 FVKESK. The CDR3 covers 15 residues. 60 Vbeta and 13 Jbeta primers were used in PCR. Only in-frame clones appear in the TCRdb table, and some are missing; sequencing was by immunoSEQ multiplex PCR. The table has under 150,000 clones, roughly three quarters seen once. A note on this clone: Its antigen remains unknown. Other DNA sequences in the sample encode the same CDR3.

Sequences were obtained from PBMCs. The TCR originated in a middle-aged woman in good health and CMV-seropositive. The chain employs TRBV14 and TRBJ2-1, with 9 bases aligning to TRBD1. The CDR3 reads CASSQALRTGVEQFF. CDR3 nucleotides: TGTGCCAGCAGCCAAGCGCTTCGGACAGGGGTTGAGCAGTTCTTC.